This T cell receptor (beta chain) was sequenced for a study of control samples from healthy donors and cancer patients. V was pared by 6 bases and J by 9 bases, with 8 bases of the junction left unmatched. The germline CDR1 and CDR2 sequences are SGHDN and FVKESK. This CDR3 is 13 amino acids long. Data came from immunoSEQ multiplex PCR; TCRdb stores just in-frame clones and leaves some out. The table lists roughly 150,000 clones, 88% of them singletons. Sequenced: blood. This sequence originates from a man aged 18 to 29 in good health. The rearrangement uses TRBV14 and TRBJ1-1; 9 bases are a match to TRBD1. The DNA of the CDR3 is TGTGCCAGCAGTCTAGGACAGGGGTACAAAGCTTTCTTT. Translated, it gives CASSLGQGYKAFF.